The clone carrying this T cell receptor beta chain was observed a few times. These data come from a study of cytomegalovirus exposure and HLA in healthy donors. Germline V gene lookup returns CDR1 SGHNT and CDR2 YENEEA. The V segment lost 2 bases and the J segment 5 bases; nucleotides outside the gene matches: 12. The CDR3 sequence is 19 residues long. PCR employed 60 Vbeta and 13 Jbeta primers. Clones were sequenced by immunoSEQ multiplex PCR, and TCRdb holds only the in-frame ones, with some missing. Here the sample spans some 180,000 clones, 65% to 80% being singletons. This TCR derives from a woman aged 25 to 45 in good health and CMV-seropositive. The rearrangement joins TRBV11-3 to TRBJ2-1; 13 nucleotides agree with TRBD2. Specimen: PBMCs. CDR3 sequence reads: CASSLMGLAGLADHNEQFF. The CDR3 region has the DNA TGTGCCAGCAGCTTAATGGGACTAGCGGGACTAGCGGATCACAATGAGCAGTTCTTC. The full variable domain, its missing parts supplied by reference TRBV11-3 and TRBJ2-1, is EAGVVQSPRYKIIEKKQPVAFWCNPISGHNTLYWYLQNLGQGPELLIRYENEEAVDDSQLPKDRFSAERLKGVDSTLKIQPAELGDSAVYLCASSLMGLAGLADHNEQFFGPGTRLTVL.